This TCR beta chain was profiled in a study of blood T cells in healthy people across ages (dated by TCRdb to between 2014 and 2017). A note on the overall study: In model experiments, roughly one uniquely barcoded TCR beta cDNA molecule per two T cells was captured by template switching. The study analyzed two additional independent replicas of 1 million unique cDNA reads from the same blood draw for two donors, one aged 18 to 29 and one aged 80 or older. To avoid experimental bias, donors of different ages were distributed randomly across sequencing lanes. Age-related changes in TCR beta repertoire diversity were measured in the study by deep sequencing normalized with unique cDNA molecular identifiers. The donors were split into four age groups: young (average around 15 years), middle-aged (about 40), aged (over 55) and long-lived (approximately 80). Overall study outcomes, separate from this receptor: Estimates of total diversity based on one million sequenced T cells were regarded as lower bounds and as underestimates. The CMV infection status of donors was not known, potentially confounding age-related changes in expanded clonotypes. Observed TCR beta diversity per million T cells fell roughly linearly with age, and a significant reduction was already apparent by age roughly 40. Compared with the aged group, more naive CD4+ T cells, fewer expanded clones and increased TCR diversity were shown by the long-lived group, suggesting age selection. Bulk unsorted PBMC profiling prevented conclusive comparison of naive and antigen-experienced compartments. The percentage of naive T cells measured by flow cytometry correlated strongly with observed TCR beta diversity.

Library method: 5' RACE. TCRdb names Illumina HiSeq 2500 as the instrument used. A second PCR of about 6 to 11 cycles was performed with a sample-barcoded 5' primer and a J-beta primer mix. A template-switch 5' adaptor carrying 12 random nucleotides introduced a unique molecular identifier onto each TCR beta cDNA molecule. At least 2.5 million CDR3-containing paired-end reads were obtained from each sample. First-strand cDNA synthesis was performed from all RNA using the Mint cDNA synthesis kit, with priming by a TRBC-specific oligonucleotide. Following uracil-DNA glycosylase treatment, all cDNA underwent a first 18-cycle PCR with the universal primers M1SS and BC2_uni_R. For the original study's pipeline: For normalization, 1 million high-quality reads, each with a distinct molecular identifier, were randomly selected from each sample. Reads with shared molecular identifiers were discarded instead of being binned into consensus sequences. MiTCR, with a Q25 quality threshold and the strictest error-elimination algorithm, was used for CDR3 identification, clonotype clustering and error correction. Lower-bound total TCR beta diversity was estimated with a nonparametric unseen species model using Euler transformation. TCRdb handled the public reads itself, with Q25 trimming in fastp and clone calling in MiXCR, and kept productive beta chains. Rows merge per CDR3 protein into single entries with the most common DNA and genes. In this record, the V and J calls reflect TCRdb's handling and not the investigators' own analysis. Within this sample are 650,000 to 800,000 distinct CDR3 sequences, with around 50% of them counted one time only. Clones ranked in the top ten supply approximately 13% of the sample.

This clonotype occurred a few times. This clone's antigen is unknown. Qualities for individual bases were not recorded, and no much larger clone is one base off. Systemically healthy Caucasian individuals from Russia, 35 to 40 in total and aged about 6 to 100 years, were included as donors. Approximately 9.3 milliliters of peripheral blood were drawn from each donor into EDTA-treated Vacutainer tubes. Ficoll-Paque density-gradient centrifugation was used to isolate PBMCs, with at least 7 million per sample. Total RNA, at least 5.5 micrograms per sample, was extracted from PBMCs with Trizol reagent. The percentages of naive CD45RAhigh/CD27high T cells were determined by flow cytometry on a PBMC aliquot from every donor. V is pared back by 4 bases and J by 8 bases, with 8 bases lying between the germline termini. Reading from cysteine to phenylalanine, the CDR3 counts 11 amino acids. Only the CDR3 region is kept as DNA, spanning 33 bases read in frame from base 1.

The V and J genes are TRBV12-3 or TRBV12-4 and TRBJ1-1; a tentative D call is TRBD1 (6 bases match). Sequenced input: blood. The receptor was isolated from a woman older than 75 in good health. DNA sequence: TGTGCCAGCAGTTACGGGACAGAAGCTTTCTTT. It translates to CASSYGTEAFF.